This note documents a single TCR beta chain sequence. This study enrolled people aged about 18 to 95 from approximately 25 US geographic areas. Here immunoSEQ multiplex PCR was the method, and the copy in TCRdb shows in-frame clones only, minus some. Counted here are roughly 270,000 clones, approximately 81% occurring once; the ten biggest clones make up about 2.3%. This CDR3 has 15 residues. Germline CDR1 SGHRS, CDR2 YFSETQ. V gave up 3 bases and J gave up 0 bases; unmatched junction bases: 2. The entry originates in a study of blood T cell repertoires in COVID-19. The sequencing input was PBMCs or T cells enriched from blood (not recorded which). The TCR originated in a woman in her forties or fifties who had recovered from COVID-19. J is TRBJ2-2 and V is TRBV5-1; 7 bases fit TRBD2. CDR3 nucleotide sequence: TGCGCCAGCAGCTCGGGGGGTACGAACACCGGGGAGCTGTTTTTT. Its translation is CASSSGGTNTGELFF.